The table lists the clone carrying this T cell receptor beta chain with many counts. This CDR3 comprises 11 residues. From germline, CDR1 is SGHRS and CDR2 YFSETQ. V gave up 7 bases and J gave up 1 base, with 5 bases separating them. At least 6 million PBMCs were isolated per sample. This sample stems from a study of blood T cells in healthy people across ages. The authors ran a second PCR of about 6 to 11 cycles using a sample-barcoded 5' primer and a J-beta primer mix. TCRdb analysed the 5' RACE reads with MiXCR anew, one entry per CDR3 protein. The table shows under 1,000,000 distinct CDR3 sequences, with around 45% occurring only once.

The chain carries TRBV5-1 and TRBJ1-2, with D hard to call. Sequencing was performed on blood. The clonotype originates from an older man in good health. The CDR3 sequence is CASGNNYGYTF. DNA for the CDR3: TGCGCCAGCGGTAATAACTATGGCTACACCTTC.